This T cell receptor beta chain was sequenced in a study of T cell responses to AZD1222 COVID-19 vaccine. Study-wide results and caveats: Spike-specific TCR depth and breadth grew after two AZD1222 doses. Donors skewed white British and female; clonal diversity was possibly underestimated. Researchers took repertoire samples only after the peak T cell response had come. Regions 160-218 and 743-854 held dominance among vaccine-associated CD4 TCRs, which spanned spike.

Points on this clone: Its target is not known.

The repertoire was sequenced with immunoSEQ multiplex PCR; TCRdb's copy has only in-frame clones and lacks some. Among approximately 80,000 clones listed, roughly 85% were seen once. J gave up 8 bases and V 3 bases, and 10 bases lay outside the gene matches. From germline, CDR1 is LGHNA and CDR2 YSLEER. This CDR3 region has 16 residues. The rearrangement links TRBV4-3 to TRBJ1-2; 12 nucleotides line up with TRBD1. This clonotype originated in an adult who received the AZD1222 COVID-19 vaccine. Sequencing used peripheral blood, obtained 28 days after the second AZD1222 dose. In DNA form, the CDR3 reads TGCGCCAGCAGCCAGGCGGGACAGGGGGCAAGTTGGGGCTACACCTTC. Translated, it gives CASSQAGQGASWGYTF.